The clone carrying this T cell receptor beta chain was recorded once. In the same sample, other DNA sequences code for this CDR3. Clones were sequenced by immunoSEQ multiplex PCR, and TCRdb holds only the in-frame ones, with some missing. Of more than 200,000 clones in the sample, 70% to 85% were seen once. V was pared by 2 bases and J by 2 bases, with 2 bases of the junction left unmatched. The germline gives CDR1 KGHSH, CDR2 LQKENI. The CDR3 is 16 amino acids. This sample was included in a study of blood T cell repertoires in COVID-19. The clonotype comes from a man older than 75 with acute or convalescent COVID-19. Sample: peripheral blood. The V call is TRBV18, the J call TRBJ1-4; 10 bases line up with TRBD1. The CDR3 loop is CASSPRTGGTNEKLFF. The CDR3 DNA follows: TGTGCCAGCTCACCAAGGACAGGGGGGACTAATGAAAAACTGTTTTTT.